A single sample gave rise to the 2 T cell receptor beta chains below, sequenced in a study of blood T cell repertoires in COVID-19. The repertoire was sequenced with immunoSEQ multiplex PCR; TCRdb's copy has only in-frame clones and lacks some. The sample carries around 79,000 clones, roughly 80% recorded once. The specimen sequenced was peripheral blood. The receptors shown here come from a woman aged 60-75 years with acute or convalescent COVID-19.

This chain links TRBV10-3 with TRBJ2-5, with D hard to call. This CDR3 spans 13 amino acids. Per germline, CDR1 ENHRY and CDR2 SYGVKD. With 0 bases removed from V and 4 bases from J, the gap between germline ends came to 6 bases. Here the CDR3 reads CAISESSRETQYF. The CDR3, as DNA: TGTGCCATCAGTGAGTCTAGTAGAGAGACCCAGTACTTC.

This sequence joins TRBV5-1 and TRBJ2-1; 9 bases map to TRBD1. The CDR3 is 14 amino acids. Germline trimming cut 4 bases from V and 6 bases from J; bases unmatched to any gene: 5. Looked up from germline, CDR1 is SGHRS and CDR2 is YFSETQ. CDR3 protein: CASSRGQGSNEQFF. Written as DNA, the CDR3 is TGCGCCAGCAGCAGAGGACAGGGGAGCAATGAGCAGTTCTTC. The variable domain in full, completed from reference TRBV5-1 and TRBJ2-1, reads KAGVTQTPRYLIKTRGQQVTLSCSPISGHRSVSWYQQTPGQGLQFLFEYFSETQRNKGNFPGRFSGRQFSNSRSEMNVSTLELGDSALYLCASSRGQGSNEQFFGPGTRLTVL.